This T cell receptor (beta chain) emerged from a study of cytomegalovirus exposure and HLA in healthy donors. Trimming removed 6 bases at V and 0 bases at J, with 11 bases between. Germline CDR1 SGDLS, CDR2 YYNGEE. There are 14 residues in the CDR3. A multiplex PCR was run with 60 Vbeta primers and 13 Jbeta primers. The table came from immunoSEQ multiplex PCR; TCRdb's copy has only in-frame clones and leaves some out. This sample yields about 180,000 clones, of which just under 80% are seen a single time; over 10% belongs to the top ten. Specimen: PBMCs. The receptor was derived from a woman between 50 and 59 years old in good health and CMV-seropositive. V is TRBV9 and J is TRBJ2-3, with TRBD1 as a possible D gene (5 bases). The CDR3 region is CASTQGPSTDTQYF. The DNA for the CDR3 is TGTGCCAGCACTCAGGGTCCTAGCACAGATACGCAGTATTTT.